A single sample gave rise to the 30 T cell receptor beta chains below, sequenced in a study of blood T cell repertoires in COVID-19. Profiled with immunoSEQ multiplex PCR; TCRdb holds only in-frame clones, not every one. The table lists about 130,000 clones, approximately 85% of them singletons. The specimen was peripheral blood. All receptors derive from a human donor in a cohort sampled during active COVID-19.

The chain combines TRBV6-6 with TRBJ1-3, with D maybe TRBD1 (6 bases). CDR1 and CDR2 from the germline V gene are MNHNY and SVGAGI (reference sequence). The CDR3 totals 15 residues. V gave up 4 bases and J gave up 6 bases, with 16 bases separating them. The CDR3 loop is CASSLGGGVTNTIYF. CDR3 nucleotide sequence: TGTGCCAGCAGTTTAGGGGGGGGAGTAACAAACACCATATATTTT.

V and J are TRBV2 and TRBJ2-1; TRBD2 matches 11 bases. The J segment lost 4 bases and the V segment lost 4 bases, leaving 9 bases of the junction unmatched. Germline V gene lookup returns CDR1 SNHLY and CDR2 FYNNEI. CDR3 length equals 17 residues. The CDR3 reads CASSGRLAGFGYNEQFF. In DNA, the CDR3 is TGTGCCAGCAGTGGACGACTAGCGGGATTCGGGTACAATGAGCAGTTCTTC.

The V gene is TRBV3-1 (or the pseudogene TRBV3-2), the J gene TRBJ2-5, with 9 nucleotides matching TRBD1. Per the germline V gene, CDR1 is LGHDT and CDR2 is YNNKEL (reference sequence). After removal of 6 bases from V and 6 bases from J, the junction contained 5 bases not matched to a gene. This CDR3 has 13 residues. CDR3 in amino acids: CASRQGARKTQYF. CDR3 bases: TGTGCCAGCAGACAGGGGGCAAGGAAGACCCAGTACTTC.

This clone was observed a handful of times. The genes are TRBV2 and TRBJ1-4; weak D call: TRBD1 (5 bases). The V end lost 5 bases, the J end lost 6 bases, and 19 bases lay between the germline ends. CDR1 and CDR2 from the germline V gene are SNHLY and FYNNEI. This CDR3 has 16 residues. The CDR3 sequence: CASSSRRGSRHEKLFF. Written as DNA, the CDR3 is TGTGCCAGCAGTTCCAGGAGGGGATCGAGGCATGAAAAACTGTTTTTT.

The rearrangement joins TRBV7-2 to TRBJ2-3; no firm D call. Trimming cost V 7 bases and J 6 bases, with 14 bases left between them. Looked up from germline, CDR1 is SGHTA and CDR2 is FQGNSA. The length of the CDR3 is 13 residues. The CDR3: CASTRTLPDTQYF. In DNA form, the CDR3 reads TGTGCCAGCACCAGAACCCTCCCTGATACGCAGTATTTT. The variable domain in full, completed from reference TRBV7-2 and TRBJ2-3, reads GAGVSQSPSNKVTEKGKDVELRCDPISGHTALYWYRQSLGQGLEFLIYFQGNSAPDKSGLPSDRFSAERTGGSVSTLTIQRTQQEDSAVYLCASTRTLPDTQYFGPGTRLTVL.

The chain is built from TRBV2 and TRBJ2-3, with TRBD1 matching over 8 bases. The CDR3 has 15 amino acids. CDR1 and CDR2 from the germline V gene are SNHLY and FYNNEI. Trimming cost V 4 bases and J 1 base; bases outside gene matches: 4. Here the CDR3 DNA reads TGTGCCAGCAGTGGGACAGGGATTGGCACAGATACGCAGTATTTT. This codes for CASSGTGIGTDTQYF.

In DNA form, the CDR3 reads TGTGCCATCAGTGAGCCCTCAGGGGGACAGGTCACAGATACGCAGTATTTT. Its translation is CAISEPSGGQVTDTQYF. The chain uses TRBV10-3 and TRBJ2-3; 8 nucleotides match TRBD1. Per the germline V gene, CDR1 is ENHRY and CDR2 is SYGVKD. The junction had 9 bases not matched to a gene; V was cut back by 2 bases and J by 2 bases. CDR3 length: 17 residues.

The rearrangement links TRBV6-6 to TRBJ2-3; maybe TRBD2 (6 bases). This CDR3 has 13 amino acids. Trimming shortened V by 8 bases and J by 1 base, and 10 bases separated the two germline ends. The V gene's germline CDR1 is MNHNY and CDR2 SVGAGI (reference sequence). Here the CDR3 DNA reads TGTGCCAGCGGCTGGGGGGGCACAGATACGCAGTATTTT. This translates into CASGWGGTDTQYF.

The CDR3 loop reads CASSQFSRGTPAGYTF. DNA of the CDR3: TGTGCCAGCAGCCAATTCTCTAGGGGGACCCCCGCGGGCTACACCTTC. J is TRBJ1-2 and V is TRBV3-1 (or the pseudogene TRBV3-2); weak D call: TRBD1 (6 bases). Germline CDR1 and CDR2: LGHDT and YNNKEL (reference sequence). The length of the CDR3 is 16 residues. Trimming stripped 2 bases from V and 8 bases from J, with 21 bases between.

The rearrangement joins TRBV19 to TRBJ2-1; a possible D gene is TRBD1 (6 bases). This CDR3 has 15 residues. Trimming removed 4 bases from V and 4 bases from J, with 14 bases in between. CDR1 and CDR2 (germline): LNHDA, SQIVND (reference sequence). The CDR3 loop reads CASSTQGSNYNEQFF. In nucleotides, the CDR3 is TGTGCCAGTAGTACCCAGGGGTCAAATTACAATGAGCAGTTCTTC.

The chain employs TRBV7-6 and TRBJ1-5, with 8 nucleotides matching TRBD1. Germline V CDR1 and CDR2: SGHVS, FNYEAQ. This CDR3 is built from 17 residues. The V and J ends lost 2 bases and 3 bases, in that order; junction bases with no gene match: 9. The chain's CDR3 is CASSLNSGTGFNQPQHF. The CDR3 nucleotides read TGTGCCAGCAGCTTAAACTCCGGGACAGGCTTCAATCAGCCCCAGCATTTT.

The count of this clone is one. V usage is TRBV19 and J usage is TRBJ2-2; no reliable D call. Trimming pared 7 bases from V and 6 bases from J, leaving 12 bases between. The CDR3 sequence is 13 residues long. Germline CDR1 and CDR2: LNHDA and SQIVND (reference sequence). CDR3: CASNEQIPGELFF. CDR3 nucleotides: TGTGCCAGTAACGAACAAATCCCCGGGGAGCTGTTTTTT.

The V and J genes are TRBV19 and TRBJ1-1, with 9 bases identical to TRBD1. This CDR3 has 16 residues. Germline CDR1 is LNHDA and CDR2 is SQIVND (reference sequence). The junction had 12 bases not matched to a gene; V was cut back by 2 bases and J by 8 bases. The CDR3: CASSIFHRGRVSEAFF. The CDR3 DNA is TGTGCCAGTAGTATATTCCACAGGGGGCGCGTCTCAGAAGCTTTCTTT.

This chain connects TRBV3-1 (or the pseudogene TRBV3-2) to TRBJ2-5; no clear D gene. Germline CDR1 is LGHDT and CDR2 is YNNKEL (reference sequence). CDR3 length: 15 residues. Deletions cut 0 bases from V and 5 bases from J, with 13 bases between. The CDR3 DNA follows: TGTGCCAGCAGCCAAGAAGTTTTGGTGCGTGAGACCCAGTACTTC. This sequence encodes CASSQEVLVRETQYF.

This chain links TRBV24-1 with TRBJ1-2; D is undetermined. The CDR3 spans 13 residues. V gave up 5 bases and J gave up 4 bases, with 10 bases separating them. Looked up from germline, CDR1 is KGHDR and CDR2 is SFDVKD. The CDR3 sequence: CATSVGGSYGYTF. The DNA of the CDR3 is TGTGCCACCAGTGTCGGCGGAAGCTATGGCTACACCTTC.

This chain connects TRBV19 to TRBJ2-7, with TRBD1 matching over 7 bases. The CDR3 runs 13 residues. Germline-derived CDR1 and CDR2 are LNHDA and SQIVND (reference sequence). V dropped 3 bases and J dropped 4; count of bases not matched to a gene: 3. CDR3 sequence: CASSMRQGYEQYF. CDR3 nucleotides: TGTGCCAGTAGTATGAGACAGGGATACGAGCAGTACTTC.

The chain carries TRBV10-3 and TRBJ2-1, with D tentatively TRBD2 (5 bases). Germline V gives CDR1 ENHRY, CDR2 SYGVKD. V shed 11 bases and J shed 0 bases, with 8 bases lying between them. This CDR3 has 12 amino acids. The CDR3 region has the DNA TGTGCCGTAGCGTTCTCCTACAATGAGCAGTTCTTC. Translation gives CAVAFSYNEQFF.

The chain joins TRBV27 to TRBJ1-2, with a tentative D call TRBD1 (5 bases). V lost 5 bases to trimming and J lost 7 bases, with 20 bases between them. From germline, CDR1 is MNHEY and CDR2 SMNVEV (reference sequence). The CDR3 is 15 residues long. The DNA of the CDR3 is TGTGCCAGCAGTCACTGGCGCAGGGAGGTAAGTGGCTACACCTTC. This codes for CASSHWRREVSGYTF.

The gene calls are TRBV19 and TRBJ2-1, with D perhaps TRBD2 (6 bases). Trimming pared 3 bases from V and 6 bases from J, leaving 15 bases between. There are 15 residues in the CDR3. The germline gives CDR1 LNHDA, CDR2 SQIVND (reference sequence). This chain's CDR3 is CASSIPGRSGNEQFF. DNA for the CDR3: TGTGCCAGTAGTATCCCCGGGAGATCCGGCAATGAGCAGTTCTTC.

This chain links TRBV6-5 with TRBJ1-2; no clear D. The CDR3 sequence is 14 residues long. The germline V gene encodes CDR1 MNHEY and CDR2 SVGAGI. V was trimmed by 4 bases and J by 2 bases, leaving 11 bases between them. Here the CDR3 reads CASSFGLENYGYTF. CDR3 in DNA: TGTGCCAGCAGTTTTGGACTCGAGAACTATGGCTACACCTTC.

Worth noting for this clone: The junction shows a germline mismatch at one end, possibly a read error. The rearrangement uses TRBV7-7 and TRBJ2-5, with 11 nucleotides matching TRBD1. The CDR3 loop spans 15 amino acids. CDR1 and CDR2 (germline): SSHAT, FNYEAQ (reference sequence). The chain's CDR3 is CASSYGTGGRETQYF. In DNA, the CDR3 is TGTGCTAGCAGCTACGGGACAGGGGGGCGGGAGACCCAGTACTTC.

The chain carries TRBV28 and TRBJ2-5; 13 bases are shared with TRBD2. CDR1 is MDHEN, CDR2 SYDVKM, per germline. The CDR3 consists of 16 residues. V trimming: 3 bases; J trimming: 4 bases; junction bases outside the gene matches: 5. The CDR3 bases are TGTGCCAGCAGTTTGGGGACTAGCGGGATTAGAGAGACCCAGTACTTC. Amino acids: CASSLGTSGIRETQYF. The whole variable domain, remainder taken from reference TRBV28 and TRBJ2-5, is DVKVTQSSRYLVKRTGEKVFLECVQDMDHENMFWYRQDPGLGLRLIYFSYDVKMKEKGDIPEGYSVSREKKERFSLILESASTNQTSMYLCASSLGTSGIRETQYFGPGTRLLVL.

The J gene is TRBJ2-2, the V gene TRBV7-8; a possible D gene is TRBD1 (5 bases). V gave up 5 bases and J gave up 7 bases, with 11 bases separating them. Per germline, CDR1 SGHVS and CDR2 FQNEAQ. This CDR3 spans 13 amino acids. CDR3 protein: CASSRIGVGELFF. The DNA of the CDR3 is TGTGCCAGCAGCCGGATAGGGGTCGGGGAGCTGTTTTTT.

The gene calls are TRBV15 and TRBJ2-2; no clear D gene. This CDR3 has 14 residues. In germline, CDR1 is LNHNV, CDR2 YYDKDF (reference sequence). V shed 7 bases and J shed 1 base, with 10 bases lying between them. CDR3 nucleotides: TGTGCCACCACGATCGGCGGGAACACCGGGGAGCTGTTTTTT. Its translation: CATTIGGNTGELFF.

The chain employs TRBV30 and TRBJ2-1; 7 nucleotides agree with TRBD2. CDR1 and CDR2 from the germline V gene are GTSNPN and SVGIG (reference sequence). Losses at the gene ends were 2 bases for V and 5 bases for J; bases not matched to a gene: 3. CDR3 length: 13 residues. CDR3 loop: CAWSSGTNNEQFF. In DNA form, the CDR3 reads TGTGCCTGGAGTAGCGGGACCAACAATGAGCAGTTCTTC.

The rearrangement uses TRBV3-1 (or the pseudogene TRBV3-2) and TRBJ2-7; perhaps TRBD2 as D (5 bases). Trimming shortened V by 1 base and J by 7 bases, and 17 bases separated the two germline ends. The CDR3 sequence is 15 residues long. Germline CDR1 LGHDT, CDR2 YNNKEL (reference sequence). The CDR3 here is CASSQVTRGLGEQYF. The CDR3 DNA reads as TGTGCCAGCAGCCAAGTTACCCGGGGATTAGGAGAGCAGTACTTC.

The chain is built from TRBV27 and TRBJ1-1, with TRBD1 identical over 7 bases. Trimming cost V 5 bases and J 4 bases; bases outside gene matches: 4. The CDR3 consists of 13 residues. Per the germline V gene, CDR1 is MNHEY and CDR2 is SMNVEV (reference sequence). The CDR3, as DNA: TGTGCCAGCAGTACTGCAGGGGGCACTGAAGCTTTCTTT. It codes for CASSTAGGTEAFF.

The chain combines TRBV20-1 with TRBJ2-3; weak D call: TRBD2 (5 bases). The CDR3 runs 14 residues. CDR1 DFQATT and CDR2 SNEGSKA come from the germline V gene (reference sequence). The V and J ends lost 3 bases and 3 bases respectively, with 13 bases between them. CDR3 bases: TGCAGTGCTAGTCTAGGCCGGAGGACAGATACGCAGTATTTT. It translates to CSASLGRRTDTQYF.

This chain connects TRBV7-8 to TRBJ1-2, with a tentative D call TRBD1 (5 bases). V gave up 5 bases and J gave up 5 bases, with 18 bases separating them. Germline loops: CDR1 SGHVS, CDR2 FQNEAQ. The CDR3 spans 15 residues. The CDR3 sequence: CASSLSRDPRYGYTF. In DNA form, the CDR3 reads TGTGCCAGCAGCCTGAGCAGGGATCCGAGGTATGGCTACACCTTC. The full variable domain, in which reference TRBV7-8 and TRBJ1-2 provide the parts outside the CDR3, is GAGVSQSPRYKVAKRGQDVALRCDPISGHVSLFWYQQALGQGPEFLTYFQNEAQLDKSGLPSDRFFAERPEGSVSTLKIQRTQQEDSAVYLCASSLSRDPRYGYTFGSGTRLTVV.

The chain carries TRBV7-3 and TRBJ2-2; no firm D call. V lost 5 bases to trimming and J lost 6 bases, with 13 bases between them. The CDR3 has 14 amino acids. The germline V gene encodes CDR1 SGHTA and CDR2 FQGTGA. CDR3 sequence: CASSQSSESGELFF. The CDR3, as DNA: TGTGCCAGCAGCCAGTCAAGCGAGTCCGGGGAGCTGTTTTTT.